What follows describes a single T cell receptor beta chain. Its specificity is unknown. This table comes from immunoSEQ multiplex PCR, and its TCRdb copy is limited to in-frame clones, with some not included. The sample shows 40,000 or so clones, around four fifths of them seen only once. This entry is derived from a study of OX40 agonist ivuxolimab in advanced cancers. Looking at the study overall: While on treatment, patients had intravenous ivuxolimab at 0.01 to 10 mg/kg every 2 weeks. Study results and caveats: CD4+ and CD8+ blood T cells expanded clonally by week 6 at 0.1 to 3.0 mg/kg.

Anyone with autoimmune disease history or systemic immunosuppression was excluded. The sequences come from CD4+ or CD8+ T cells sorted from blood, collected in a trial of the OX40 agonist ivuxolimab. The receptor was isolated from an adult with an advanced solid tumor such as melanoma, head and neck, liver or kidney cancer.

CDR3 DNA sequence: TGTGCCAGTAGTTGGCTAGCGGGCAATGAGCAGTTCTTC. Protein product: CASSWLAGNEQFF. The J gene is TRBJ2-1, the V gene TRBV19, with 8 nucleotides matching TRBD2. Germline CDR1 reads LNHDA; CDR2 reads SQIVND (reference sequence). The CDR3 consists of 13 residues. J was trimmed by 6 bases and V by 5 bases; bases with no gene match: 3.